This T cell receptor (beta chain) was sequenced in a study of shared clonotypes between healthy human individuals. It was across several immunoSEQ plates that each subset's genomic DNA was evenly split. Ten immunoSEQ deep assay plates held the unsorted PBMC DNA. Using immunoSEQ multiplex PCR, the repertoire was profiled, and TCRdb retains in-frame clones only, with some absent. The data show about 470,000 clones, about 85% seen once. Donors were healthy HIV-negative adults without recently reported acute infections or vaccinations. This CDR3 region has 14 residues. V lost 4 bases, J lost 0 bases, and 9 bases lay in between. Looked up from germline, CDR1 is MGHDK and CDR2 is SYGVNS.

The clonotype was recovered from a woman aged 40 to 49 in good health. Some clones in this sample may be carry-over from other donors' samples. Sequenced: PBMCs. The chain recombines TRBV25-1 with TRBJ2-5; tentative D call: TRBD1 (5 bases). DNA for the CDR3: TGTGCCAGCAGTGGCAGGGTCGACCAAGAGACCCAGTACTTC. Protein product: CASSGRVDQETQYF.